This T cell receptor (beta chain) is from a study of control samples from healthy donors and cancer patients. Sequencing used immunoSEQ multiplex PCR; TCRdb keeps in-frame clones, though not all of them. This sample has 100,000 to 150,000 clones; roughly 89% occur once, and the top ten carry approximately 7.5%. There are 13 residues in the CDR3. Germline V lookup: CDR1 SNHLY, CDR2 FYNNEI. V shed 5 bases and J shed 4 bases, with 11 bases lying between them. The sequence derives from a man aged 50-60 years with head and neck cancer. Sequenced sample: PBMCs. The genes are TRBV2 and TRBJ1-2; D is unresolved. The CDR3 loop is CASSSAPRYGYTF. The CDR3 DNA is TGTGCCAGCAGTTCCGCCCCCCGCTATGGCTACACCTTC.